This passage covers 24 T cell receptor beta chains from one sample sequenced in a study of identical twins. MiXCR, applied by TCRdb to the 5' RACE reads, yields one record per CDR3 protein. Of 1.5 million to 2 million distinct CDR3 sequences listed, under 35% are singletons. Sequences were obtained from cord blood. These receptors came from a newborn girl in good health.

The chain has TRBV25-1 and TRBJ2-6; 7 bases align to TRBD1. The CDR3 totals 14 residues. Germline values: CDR1 MGHDK, CDR2 SYGVNS. V dropped 6 bases and J dropped 3; count of bases not matched to a gene: 2. DNA for the CDR3: TGTGCCAGCAGGGGACAGTTTGGGGCCAACGTCCTGACTTTC. Residues: CASRGQFGANVLTF.

The chain recombines TRBV29-1 with TRBJ2-2, with D maybe TRBD1 (6 bases). V was shortened by 8 bases and J by 1 base, with 11 bases between the two germline ends. This CDR3 has 13 amino acids. The germline V gene has CDR1 SQVTM and CDR2 ANQGSEA. This chain's CDR3 is CSWAGVNTGELFF. As DNA, the CDR3 is TGCAGCTGGGCAGGGGTGAACACCGGGGAGCTGTTTTTT.

The J gene is TRBJ2-1, the V gene TRBV6-4, with D unclear. The V end lost 1 base, the J end lost 7 bases, and 11 bases lay between the germline ends. The CDR3 length is 14 residues. The germline gives CDR1 MRHNA, CDR2 SNTAGT. The CDR3 region has the DNA TGTGCCAGCAGTGACTACCCACGAGGTAATGAGCAGTTCTTC. Amino acids: CASSDYPRGNEQFF.

The V gene is TRBV6-5, the J gene TRBJ2-7; TRBD1 matches at 8 bases. The J segment lost 0 bases and the V segment lost 6 bases, leaving 7 bases of the junction unmatched. This CDR3 spans 15 amino acids. Germline CDR1 reads MNHEY; CDR2 reads SVGAGI. The CDR3 nucleotides are TGTGCCAGCAGAACCGGACAGGGCTTCTCCTACGAGCAGTACTTC. It encodes CASRTGQGFSYEQYF.

The chain combines TRBV19 with TRBJ2-1; the match to TRBD2 covers 7 bases. There are 13 residues in the CDR3. V trimming: 1 base; J trimming: 7 bases; junction bases outside the gene matches: 1. Germline lookup yields CDR1 LNHDA and CDR2 SQIVND (reference sequence). CDR3 loop: CASSIALANEQFF. The CDR3 coding sequence is TGTGCCAGTAGTATAGCACTAGCGAATGAGCAGTTCTTC. Based on the CDR3 plus reference TRBV19 and TRBJ2-1, the full variable domain is DGGITQSPKYLFRKEGQNVTLSCEQNLNHDAMYWYRQDPGQGLRLIYYSQIVNDFQKGDIAEGYSVSREKKESFPLTVTSAQKNPTAFYLCASSIALANEQFFGPGTRLTVL.

This clonotype occurred many times. V and J are TRBV7-2 and TRBJ1-6, with D possibly TRBD1 on 6 matching bases. Germline V lookup: CDR1 SGHTA, CDR2 FQGNSA. The CDR3 covers 13 residues. V was pared by 6 bases and J by 8 bases, with 11 bases between. The CDR3 DNA follows: TGTGCCAGCAGTTTACAGGGCCATTCACCCCTCCACTTT. It specifies CASSLQGHSPLHF. Looking up the rest from reference TRBV7-2 and TRBJ1-6 gives the full variable domain: GAGVSQSPSNKVTEKGKDVELRCDPISGHTALYWYRQSLGQGLEFLIYFQGNSAPDKSGLPSDRFSAERTGGSVSTLTIQRTQQEDSAVYLCASSLQGHSPLHFGNGTRLTVT.

V gene TRBV14 combines with J gene TRBJ1-1; D remains ambiguous. Germline loops: CDR1 SGHDN, CDR2 FVKESK. The CDR3 sequence is 13 residues long. Deletions cut 2 bases from V and 3 bases from J, with 7 bases between. The CDR3 is CASSQNQDTEAFF. CDR3 in DNA: TGTGCCAGCAGCCAAAACCAGGACACTGAAGCTTTCTTT.

The J gene is TRBJ2-7, the V gene TRBV27; possible D gene TRBD1, 6 bases. The J call is in doubt because the DNA end fits TRBJ2-5 better. The CDR3 has 15 residues. The germline V gene has CDR1 MNHEY and CDR2 SMNVEV (reference sequence). The CDR3 reads CASSPHWDIGKTQYF. The CDR3, as DNA: TGTGCCAGCAGTCCACACTGGGACATTGGGAAGACCCAGTACTTC.

The rearrangement uses TRBV3-1 and TRBJ2-7, with 9 bases fitting TRBD2. There are 17 residues in the CDR3. Germline CDR1 LGHDT, CDR2 YNNKEL (reference sequence). V shed 0 bases and J 7 bases; nucleotides not matched to a gene: 13. This CDR3 reads CASSQDIGLAGPNEQYF. CDR3 nucleotides: TGTGCCAGCAGCCAAGATATAGGGCTAGCGGGGCCGAATGAGCAGTACTTC.

This clonotype appeared a few times. The V and J genes are TRBV27 and TRBJ2-7, with unresolved D. Between the trimmed V and J ends, which lost 5 bases and 0 bases, there was a span of 11 bases. Germline V gives CDR1 MNHEY, CDR2 SMNVEV (reference sequence). CDR3 length: 14 amino acids. Here the CDR3 reads CASSHASSSYEQYF. CDR3 nucleotide sequence: TGTGCCAGCAGTCATGCGAGCAGCTCCTACGAGCAGTACTTC.

This clonotype was counted only a few times. The rearrangement links TRBV2 to TRBJ1-4; tentatively, D is TRBD1 (5 bases). Germline V gives CDR1 SNHLY, CDR2 FYNNEI. CDR3 length: 13 amino acids. V lost 7 bases and J lost 7, with 13 bases in between. CDR3 protein: CASTWQGGEKLFF. The DNA for the CDR3 is TGTGCCAGCACCTGGCAGGGAGGTGAAAAACTGTTTTTT.

This rearrangement joins TRBV28 to TRBJ2-3; weak D call: TRBD1 (7 bases). Trimming took 2 bases from V and 2 from J, leaving 14 bases between them. Germline lookup yields CDR1 MDHEN and CDR2 SYDVKM. The CDR3 contains 16 residues. CDR3 sequence: CASSLDREAPTDTQYF. CDR3 DNA: TGTGCCAGCAGTTTAGACAGGGAGGCCCCCACAGATACGCAGTATTTT.

The chain combines TRBV20-1 with TRBJ2-1; no reliable D call. The V gene's germline CDR1 is DFQATT and CDR2 SNEGSKA (reference sequence). This CDR3 contains 14 residues. V dropped 3 bases and J dropped 5 bases, with 14 bases sitting between them. Written as DNA, the CDR3 is TGCAGTGCTAGTTTGCGTTCCCCCCACAATGAGCAGTTCTTC. Amino acid sequence: CSASLRSPHNEQFF.

The table lists this clonotype with many counts. The chain joins TRBV20-1 to TRBJ1-5; D is unclear. Germline CDR1 is DFQATT and CDR2 is SNEGSKA (reference sequence). V lost 3 bases, J lost 0 bases, and 9 bases lay in between. The CDR3 has 14 amino acids. The CDR3 spells CSASWGYSNQPQHF. CDR3 bases: TGCAGTGCTAGTTGGGGTTATAGCAATCAGCCCCAGCATTTT.

V gene TRBV18 combines with J gene TRBJ2-4, with D perhaps given as TRBD1 or TRBD2 (6 bases each). Matching the DNA end better, TRBJ2-7 makes the J call doubtful. The CDR3 consists of 14 residues. Germline V gene sequence: CDR1 KGHSH, CDR2 LQKENI. CDR3 in DNA: TGTGCCAGCTCACCACTTGGGGGGCTGAACGAGCAGTACTTC. Protein sequence: CASSPLGGLNEQYF.

In its sample, this clonotype was seen a few times. The rearrangement joins TRBV14 to TRBJ2-6; 7 positions match TRBD1. The CDR3 contains 18 residues. CDR1 and CDR2 (germline): SGHDN, FVKESK. The trim removed 4 bases at V and 0 bases at J, leaving 9 bases unmatched. CDR3 sequence (DNA): TGTGCCAGCAGCCTATGGACAGGCGACTCCTCTGGGGCCAACGTCCTGACTTTC. It specifies CASSLWTGDSSGANVLTF. The full variable domain, with the rest looked up from reference TRBV14 and TRBJ2-6, is EAGVTQFPSHSVIEKGQTVTLRCDPISGHDNLYWYRRVMGKEIKFLLHFVKESKQDESGMPNNRFLAERTGGTYSTLKVQPAELEDSGVYFCASSLWTGDSSGANVLTFGAGSRLTVL.

Only a few counts were recorded for this clonotype. The J gene is TRBJ1-4, the V gene TRBV12-5; unclear D gene. The CDR3 contains 16 residues. With 0 bases removed from V and 5 bases from J, the gap between germline ends came to 13 bases. Germline-derived CDR1 and CDR2 are LGHNT and FRNRAP. This CDR3 reads CASGLVRGLANEKLFF. The CDR3 DNA follows: TGTGCTAGTGGTTTGGTACGAGGTTTAGCAAATGAAAAACTGTTTTTT.

J is TRBJ1-2 and V is TRBV7-2; D possibly corresponds to TRBD1 (5 bases). Trimming left V 7 bases short and J 4 bases short, with 16 bases between. CDR1 and CDR2 (germline): SGHTA, FQGNSA. The CDR3 has 14 residues. CDR3 nucleotides: TGTGCCAGCACCCCCGGGGGGGAGAGCTATGGCTACACCTTC. The encoded protein is CASTPGGESYGYTF.

The table lists this clonotype with a count of one. The V call is TRBV21-1, the J call TRBJ2-7; the table calls TRBD2, which could not be checked here. TRBV21-1 is reported as a pseudogene. The CDR3 loop spans 17 amino acids. The CDR3 coding sequence is TGTGCCAGCAGCACGGGACTAGCGGGGCCAAAGGCAACTGAGCAGTACTTC. Protein sequence: CASSTGLAGPKATEQYF.

This clonotype was picked up a small number of times. The chain uses TRBV20-1 and TRBJ1-4, with TRBD1 as a possible D gene (5 bases). Per germline, CDR1 DFQATT and CDR2 SNEGSKA (reference sequence). Trimming pared 5 bases from V and 7 bases from J, leaving 11 bases between. CDR3 length: 12 residues. Written as DNA, the CDR3 is TGCAGTGCTCACCGACAGTCTGAAAAACTGTTTTTT. Translating gives CSAHRQSEKLFF.

The chain links TRBV10-3 to TRBJ1-2; D perhaps matches TRBD1 (6 bases). Trimming stripped 6 bases from V and 5 bases from J, with 13 bases between. This CDR3 has 13 amino acids. Per the germline V gene, CDR1 is ENHRY and CDR2 is SYGVKD. CDR3 region: CAIRDSRDYGYTF. The CDR3 nucleotides read TGTGCCATCAGGGACAGTCGGGATTATGGCTACACCTTC.

V gene TRBV27 combines with J gene TRBJ2-7; 8 bases agree with TRBD1. Germline lookup yields CDR1 MNHEY and CDR2 SMNVEV (reference sequence). The J segment lost 3 bases and the V segment lost 2 bases, leaving 18 bases of the junction unmatched. The CDR3 extends over 19 amino acids. Here the CDR3 DNA reads TGTGCCAGCAGTTTACGGCTCCGGTCTAGACAGGGGTGTTTCTACGAGCAGTACTTC. This sequence encodes CASSLRLRSRQGCFYEQYF.

The J gene is TRBJ1-1, the V gene TRBV20-1; D perhaps matches TRBD1 (5 bases). Germline CDR1 and CDR2: DFQATT and SNEGSKA (reference sequence). V lost 1 base and J 0 bases, leaving 12 bases between the germline ends. The CDR3 runs 15 residues. CDR3 loop: CSARGGATVNTEAFF. The CDR3 nucleotides are TGCAGTGCTAGAGGGGGAGCGACAGTGAACACTGAAGCTTTCTTT.

The chain carries TRBV30 and TRBJ2-7; D call uncertain. Deletions cut 6 bases from V and 1 base from J, with 13 bases between. This CDR3 is 13 amino acids long. Germline-derived CDR1 and CDR2 are GTSNPN and SVGIG (reference sequence). CDR3 sequence: CACQRLRSYEQYF. The CDR3 DNA follows: TGTGCCTGCCAAAGGTTACGGTCCTACGAGCAGTACTTC.